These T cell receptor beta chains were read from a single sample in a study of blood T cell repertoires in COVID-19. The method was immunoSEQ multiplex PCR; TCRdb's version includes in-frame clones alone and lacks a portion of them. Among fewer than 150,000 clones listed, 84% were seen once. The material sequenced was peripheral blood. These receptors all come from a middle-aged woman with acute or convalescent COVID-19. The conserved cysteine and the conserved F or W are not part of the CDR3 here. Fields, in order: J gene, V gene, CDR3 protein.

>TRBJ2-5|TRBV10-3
AISESGGRETQY
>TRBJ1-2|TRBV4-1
ASSPSGTVDYGYT
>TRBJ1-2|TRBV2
ASSSLGLEALGHT
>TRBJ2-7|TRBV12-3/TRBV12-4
ASNRGLNYEQY
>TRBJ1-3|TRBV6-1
ASSDRTGGFGNTIY
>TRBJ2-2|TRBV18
ASSGRITSGLNTGELF
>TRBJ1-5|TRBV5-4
ASSRGTASNQPQH
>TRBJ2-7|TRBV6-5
ASRRQPSREQY
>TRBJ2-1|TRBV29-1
SVGLGMRNEQF
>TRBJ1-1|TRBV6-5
ASRYTGIEAF
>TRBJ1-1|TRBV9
ASSPLPDTEAF
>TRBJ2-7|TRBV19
ASSIGTRANEQY
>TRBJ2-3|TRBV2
ASSIVDTQY
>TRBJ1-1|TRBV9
ASSPTGRAEAF
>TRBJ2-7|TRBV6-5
ASSQDRVNREQY
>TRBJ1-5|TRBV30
AWSEDSNQPQH
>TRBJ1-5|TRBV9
ASSVDGQKISPQH
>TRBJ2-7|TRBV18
ASSPQGVSSYEQY
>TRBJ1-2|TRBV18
ASSPTGPYGYT
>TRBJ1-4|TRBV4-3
ASSQDRVQKLF
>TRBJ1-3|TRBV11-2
ASSSSGSSLSGNTIY
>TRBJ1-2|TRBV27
ASSLGAGAPYGYT
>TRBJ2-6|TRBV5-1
ASSLGGYSSGANVLT
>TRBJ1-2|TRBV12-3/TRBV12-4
ASTKLQGNGYT
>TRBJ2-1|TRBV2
ASSEAWRVRGTSGYNEQF
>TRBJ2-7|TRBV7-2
ASSRNGQGYYEQY
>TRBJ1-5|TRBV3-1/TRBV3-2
ASSGGTGRQPQH
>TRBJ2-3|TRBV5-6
ASSLARTGDTDTQY
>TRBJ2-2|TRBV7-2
ASSLFHTGGLTGELF
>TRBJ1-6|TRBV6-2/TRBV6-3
ASSTGQNYNSPLH
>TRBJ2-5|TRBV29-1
SVGMRGQGKRETQY
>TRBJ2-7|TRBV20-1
SASRGQGYEQY
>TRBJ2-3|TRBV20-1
SASVRGGDTQY
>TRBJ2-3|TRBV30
ARSSGGAVQDTQY
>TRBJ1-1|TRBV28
ASIRGTLNTEAF